Below are 30 T cell receptor beta chains sequenced from a single sample in a study of glioma-infiltrating T cells after dendritic cell vaccination (dated by TCRdb to 2015 to 2016). The time point label of this sample denotes: after dendritic cell vaccination, including at tumor progression/relapse. The library was made by the immunoSEQ multiplex PCR assay. In its TCRdb copy, this immuneACCESS table keeps in-frame sequences only and misses some clones. Where compared with another copy, unresolved V genes explain less than half of these, and the others have no known cause. In this sample the table shows roughly 87,000 clones, roughly four fifths of which occur a single time. Less than 8% of the sample is in the top ten clones. The source was blood, collected after dendritic cell vaccination. Receptor source: a human donor with glioblastoma.

The chain links TRBV6-1 to TRBJ1-2, with D possibly matching TRBD1 (5 bases). CDR1 MNHNS and CDR2 SASEGT come from the germline V gene. The CDR3 length is 12 residues. Trimming pared 7 bases from V and 7 bases from J, leaving 13 bases between. For the CDR3, the DNA is TGTGCCAGCACGGCCGGGGGGGTTGGCTACACCTTC. It is translated as CASTAGGVGYTF.

This chain uses TRBV11-2 with TRBJ2-7; possible D gene TRBD2, 6 bases. The CDR3 length is 14 residues. With 5 bases removed from V and 3 bases from J, the gap between germline ends came to 14 bases. Germline V gene lookup returns CDR1 SGHAT and CDR2 FQNNGV. Here the CDR3 DNA reads TGTGCCAGCAGCGACAACCGACTAGTCTACGAGCAGTACTTC. Translated: CASSDNRLVYEQYF.

Only a few counts were recorded for this clone. The chain links TRBV7-2 to TRBJ2-1; 10 nucleotides agree with TRBD2. Looked up from germline, CDR1 is SGHTA and CDR2 is FQGNSA. V dropped 1 base and J dropped 5; count of bases not matched to a gene: 8. This CDR3 has 17 residues. The CDR3 protein is CASSLVPASGGNNEQFF. The CDR3 DNA is TGTGCCAGCAGCTTAGTCCCGGCTAGCGGGGGAAACAATGAGCAGTTCTTC.

The genes are TRBV7-9 and TRBJ2-3; D possibly corresponds to TRBD2 (7 bases). The CDR3 length is 16 residues. Germline V gives CDR1 SEHNR, CDR2 FQNEAQ (reference sequence). The V and J ends lost 0 bases and 2 bases respectively, with 12 bases between them. CDR3 amino acids: CASSLAFAGATDTQYF. The CDR3 DNA is TGTGCCAGCAGCTTAGCGTTTGCGGGGGCCACAGATACGCAGTATTTT. Combining the CDR3 with reference TRBV7-9 and TRBJ2-3 gives the whole variable domain DTGVSQNPRHKITKRGQNVTFRCDPISEHNRLYWYRQTLGQGPEFLTYFQNEAQLEKSRLLSDRFSAERPKGSFSTLEIQRTEQGDSAMYLCASSLAFAGATDTQYFGPGTRLTVL.

The chain's CDR3 is CASSLPGTGEETQYF. CDR3 sequence (DNA): TGCGCCAGCAGCCTCCCCGGGACAGGGGAAGAGACCCAGTACTTC. The chain is built from TRBV5-1 and TRBJ2-5; TRBD1 agrees at 10 bases. Germline CDR1 and CDR2: SGHRS and YFSETQ. The CDR3 contains 15 residues. With V trimmed by 4 bases and J by 3 bases, 6 bases remained unmatched. Drawing the rest from reference TRBV5-1 and TRBJ2-5, the complete variable domain is KAGVTQTPRYLIKTRGQQVTLSCSPISGHRSVSWYQQTPGQGLQFLFEYFSETQRNKGNFPGRFSGRQFSNSRSEMNVSTLELGDSALYLCASSLPGTGEETQYFGPGTRLLVL.

The V gene is TRBV6-5, the J gene TRBJ2-7, with 10 bases lining up with TRBD1. The CDR3 covers 14 residues. The V and J ends lost 7 bases and 4 bases, in that order; junction bases with no gene match: 7. From germline, CDR1 is MNHEY and CDR2 SVGAGI. The CDR3 loop is CASTAGTGVYEQYF. CDR3 DNA: TGTGCCAGCACCGCCGGGACAGGGGTTTACGAGCAGTACTTC.

The V gene is TRBV5-4, the J gene TRBJ2-3, with 16 bases identical to TRBD2. This CDR3 has 19 residues. Germline V gives CDR1 SGHNT, CDR2 YYREEE (reference sequence). Losses at the gene ends were 0 bases for V and 5 bases for J; bases not matched to a gene: 9. CDR3 nucleotides: TGTGCCAGCAGCTTGGGGGGGACTAGCGGGGGGGCCCGATTAGATACGCAGTATTTT. This codes for CASSLGGTSGGARLDTQYF.

The chain joins TRBV11-2 to TRBJ1-2; D may be TRBD1 (6 bases). Germline CDR1 is SGHAT and CDR2 is FQNNGV. V was shortened by 3 bases and J by 6 bases, with 8 bases between the two germline ends. This CDR3 is 12 amino acids long. For the CDR3, the DNA is TGTGCCAGCAGCTTTACAGGGAATGGCTACACCTTC. Translated: CASSFTGNGYTF.

The chain employs TRBV19 and TRBJ2-2; D is perhaps TRBD2 (6 bases). Looked up from germline, CDR1 is LNHDA and CDR2 is SQIVND (reference sequence). The CDR3 contains 15 residues. V lost 3 bases and J lost 6, with 14 bases in between. As DNA, the CDR3 is TGTGCCAGTAGTATGGGTGGGGTAGCGGCCGGGGAGCTGTTTTTT. This codes for CASSMGGVAAGELFF.

The gene calls are TRBV5-6 and TRBJ1-2; 7 nucleotides align to TRBD1. Trimming took 0 bases from V and 4 from J; bases not matched to a gene: 3. The CDR3 runs to 14 residues. Germline V lookup: CDR1 SGHDT, CDR2 YYEEEE. CDR3 DNA: TGTGCCAGCAGCTTGGTGCGGGACAGCTATGGCTACACCTTC. It yields the protein CASSLVRDSYGYTF.

V usage is TRBV6-1 and J usage is TRBJ1-5; D unclear. CDR1 is MNHNS and CDR2 is SASEGT in the germline V gene. V dropped 3 bases and J dropped 0 bases, with 15 bases sitting between them. The CDR3 has 17 amino acids. The CDR3 sequence: CASSERRTTYSNQPQHF. The CDR3 DNA follows: TGTGCCAGCAGTGAGAGGAGGACGACCTATAGCAATCAGCCCCAGCATTTT.

The rearrangement links TRBV7-9 to TRBJ2-3; D gene ambiguous. V lost 0 bases and J lost 2, with 9 bases in between. Germline V gives CDR1 SEHNR, CDR2 FQNEAQ (reference sequence). This CDR3 spans 15 amino acids. This chain's CDR3 is CASSLARLDTDTQYF. The CDR3 region has the DNA TGTGCCAGCAGCTTAGCCCGGCTAGACACAGATACGCAGTATTTT.

The V and J genes are TRBV7-3 and TRBJ2-2; possible D gene TRBD1, 5 bases. The V gene's germline CDR1 is SGHTA and CDR2 FQGTGA. The CDR3 totals 15 residues. Trimming shortened V by 2 bases and J by 6 bases, and 13 bases separated the two germline ends. DNA of the CDR3: TGTGCCAGCAGCTTACAGGGTCCAATCCCCGGGGAGCTGTTTTTT. This encodes CASSLQGPIPGELFF. Filled out from reference TRBV7-3 and TRBJ2-2, the complete variable domain reads GAGVSQTPSNKVTEKGKYVELRCDPISGHTALYWYRQSLGQGPEFLIYFQGTGAADDSGLPNDRFFAVRPEGSVSTLKIQRTERGDSAVYLCASSLQGPIPGELFFGEGSRLTVL.

This clone was observed a handful of times. The chain carries TRBV7-3 and TRBJ1-2; 8 bases fit TRBD1. CDR1 and CDR2 (germline): SGHTA, FQGTGA. Losses at the gene ends were 2 bases for V and 8 bases for J; bases not matched to a gene: 10. This CDR3 comprises 15 residues. In DNA form, the CDR3 reads TGTGCCAGCAGCTTATCAGGGGGCTCTTCGGAAGGCTACACCTTC. Its translation is CASSLSGGSSEGYTF.

The J gene is TRBJ1-2, the V gene TRBV5-1; D is unclear. Trimming took 0 bases from V and 0 from J, leaving 18 bases between them. The CDR3 is 18 amino acids. Germline V lookup: CDR1 SGHRS, CDR2 YFSETQ. The CDR3 DNA is TGCGCCAGCAGCTTGGGTTTGGCAGAGGATCAAGCTAACTATGGCTACACCTTC. It encodes CASSLGLAEDQANYGYTF.

The gene calls are TRBV25-1 and TRBJ1-1; possible D gene TRBD1, 5 bases. V shed 1 base and J shed 6 bases, with 12 bases lying between them. In germline, CDR1 is MGHDK, CDR2 SYGVNS. CDR3 length equals 14 residues. In DNA, the CDR3 is TGTGCCAGCAGTGAATCCGCAGGGTCCCCTGAAGCTTTCTTT. Its translation: CASSESAGSPEAFF. The full variable domain, in which reference TRBV25-1 and TRBJ1-1 provide the parts outside the CDR3, is EADIYQTPRYLVIGTGKKITLECSQTMGHDKMYWYQQDPGMELHLIHYSYGVNSTEKGDLSSESTVSRIRTEHFPLTLESARPSHTSQYLCASSESAGSPEAFFGQGTRLTVV.

V gene TRBV7-2 combines with J gene TRBJ1-1, with TRBD1 matching 7 bases. CDR3 length: 15 amino acids. Unmatched junction bases numbered 9, after V lost 7 bases and J lost 1 base. Germline-derived CDR1 and CDR2 are SGHTA and FQGNSA. The CDR3 DNA sequence: TGTGCCAGCACCGCTGGGACAGAAAGGAACACTGAAGCTTTCTTT. This codes for CASTAGTERNTEAFF.

The genes are TRBV6-1 and TRBJ1-4; 7 bases fit TRBD1. Germline assignment: CDR1 MNHNS and CDR2 SASEGT. CDR3 length: 16 residues. Losses at the gene ends were 4 bases for V and 8 bases for J; bases not matched to a gene: 13. The CDR3 is CASSVQTTGRPEKLFF. The CDR3 region has the DNA TGTGCCAGCAGTGTCCAAACGACAGGGCGACCAGAAAAACTGTTTTTT.

The chain carries TRBV5-6 and TRBJ2-6, with 9 bases lining up with TRBD1. CDR1 is SGHDT, CDR2 YYEEEE, per germline. The CDR3 runs to 16 residues. The ends lost 3 bases at V and 4 bases at J; junction bases unmatched: 5. CDR3 sequence reads: CASSSQGAEGANVLTF. The CDR3 DNA follows: TGTGCCAGCAGCTCACAGGGGGCGGAGGGGGCCAACGTCCTGACTTTC.

The gene calls are TRBV11-3 and TRBJ2-2; 7 bases line up with TRBD1. This CDR3 is 14 amino acids long. With 8 bases clipped from V and 2 bases from J, the junction kept 5 bases outside the gene matches. CDR1 and CDR2 (germline): SGHNT, YENEEA. The CDR3 spells CASSWDRNTGELFF. For the CDR3, the DNA is TGTGCCAGCTCCTGGGACAGAAACACCGGGGAGCTGTTTTTT.

The rearrangement uses TRBV29-1 and TRBJ1-2; 9 bases align to TRBD1. The trim removed 5 bases at V and 5 bases at J, leaving 9 bases unmatched. CDR1 is SQVTM, CDR2 ANQGSEA, per germline. The CDR3 has 14 amino acids. The DNA for the CDR3 is TGCAGCGTTCGCGGGACAGGGTTCGGTTATGGCTACACCTTC. This gives the protein CSVRGTGFGYGYTF.

J is TRBJ2-5 and V is TRBV7-9; D is possibly TRBD1 (6 bases). There are 15 residues in the CDR3. Trimming left V 4 bases short and J 1 base short, with 13 bases between. CDR1 is SEHNR and CDR2 is FQNEAQ in the germline V gene (reference sequence). The CDR3 nucleotides are TGTGCCAGCAGCTCAACTGACAGGACCCAAGAGACCCAGTACTTC. Translating it yields CASSSTDRTQETQYF.

The V gene is TRBV6-1, the J gene TRBJ1-3; no definite D call. The CDR3 length is 15 residues. CDR1 is MNHNS and CDR2 is SASEGT in the germline V gene. V dropped 1 base and J dropped 0 bases, with 7 bases sitting between them. The CDR3 reads CASSEVGSSGNTIYF. CDR3 in DNA: TGTGCCAGCAGTGAAGTCGGGAGCTCTGGAAACACCATATATTTT.

This clone was observed once. The chain combines TRBV7-9 with TRBJ1-1; the D gene is possibly TRBD1 (5 bases). The CDR3 runs 14 residues. Trimming cost V 1 base and J 5 bases, with 11 bases left between them. The germline gives CDR1 SEHNR, CDR2 FQNEAQ (reference sequence). CDR3 residues: CASSLDWGVTEAFF. The CDR3 DNA reads TGTGCCAGCAGCTTAGATTGGGGGGTGACTGAAGCTTTCTTT.

The chain employs TRBV5-1 and TRBJ2-7; possible D gene TRBD2, 6 bases. The CDR3 is made up of 14 amino acids. Germline loops: CDR1 SGHRS, CDR2 YFSETQ. Trimming removed 4 bases at V and 5 bases at J, with 16 bases between. CDR3 coding DNA: TGCGCCAGCAGCATGTCGGGGGTACCCGACGAGCAGTACTTC. This codes for CASSMSGVPDEQYF.

The V and J genes are TRBV2 and TRBJ2-3, with 9 nucleotides matching TRBD2. Germline V gene sequence: CDR1 SNHLY, CDR2 FYNNEI. After removal of 5 bases from V and 6 bases from J, the junction contained 15 bases not matched to a gene. The CDR3 is made up of 17 amino acids. The CDR3: CASSLNPAGGTGDTQYF. The CDR3 DNA reads as TGTGCCAGCAGTCTCAACCCAGCGGGGGGTACGGGGGATACGCAGTATTTT.

V and J are TRBV7-2 and TRBJ2-5; 7 bases fit TRBD1. V was pared by 5 bases and J by 4 bases, with 10 bases of the junction left unmatched. CDR3 size: 15 residues. The germline gives CDR1 SGHTA, CDR2 FQGNSA. CDR3 sequence (DNA): TGTGCCAGCAGCCCCCCAGGGGGACGCGGAGAGACCCAGTACTTC. Its translation is CASSPPGGRGETQYF. Full variable domain (remainder filled in from reference TRBV7-2 and TRBJ2-5): GAGVSQSPSNKVTEKGKDVELRCDPISGHTALYWYRQSLGQGLEFLIYFQGNSAPDKSGLPSDRFSAERTGGSVSTLTIQRTQQEDSAVYLCASSPPGGRGETQYFGPGTRLLVL.

The gene calls are TRBV19 and TRBJ1-1, with a tentative D call TRBD1 (5 bases). Looked up from germline, CDR1 is LNHDA and CDR2 is SQIVND (reference sequence). Trimming left V 6 bases short and J 2 bases short, with 16 bases between. CDR3 length: 15 residues. CDR3 in amino acids: CASSLWGRANTEAFF. The DNA of the CDR3 is TGTGCCAGTAGCCTCTGGGGCAGGGCTAACACTGAAGCTTTCTTT.

This chain uses TRBV5-6 with TRBJ2-3; tentative D call: TRBD2 (5 bases). Trimming pared 5 bases from V and 6 bases from J, leaving 13 bases between. Germline V lookup: CDR1 SGHDT, CDR2 YYEEEE. The length of the CDR3 is 13 residues. In DNA, the CDR3 is TGTGCCAGCAGTCCTCTTAGCGCCGATACGCAGTATTTT. Its translation is CASSPLSADTQYF.

The CDR3: CASSPGQARGYTF. In DNA, the CDR3 is TGTGCCAGCAGCCCCGGACAGGCGAGGGGCTACACCTTC. The chain links TRBV7-9 to TRBJ1-2, with 7 positions matching TRBD1. CDR1 is SEHNR and CDR2 is FQNEAQ in the germline V gene (reference sequence). The CDR3 length is 13 residues. J was trimmed by 8 bases and V by 5 bases; bases with no gene match: 8.